This T cell receptor beta chain was sequenced in a study of blood T cells in healthy people across ages. Study-level background: Per two T cells, about one barcoded beta molecule was captured through template switching. Broader study findings: Naive CD4+ cell counts and diversity both ran higher in long-lived than in aged donors.

Points on this clonotype: Its matching antigen is unknown.

The germline gives CDR1 SEHNR, CDR2 FQNEAQ (reference sequence). The CDR3 sequence is 18 residues long. Trimming at V came to 5 bases and at J to 1 base, leaving 14 bases not matched to a gene. A sample-barcoded 5' primer and a J-beta primer mix were used in a second PCR of roughly 7 to 11 cycles. From the 5' RACE reads, TCRdb called clonotypes with MiXCR, one entry per CDR3 protein. The table has 1.5 million to 2 million distinct CDR3 sequences, about 50% seen once. Specimen: blood. This chain connects TRBV7-9 to TRBJ2-3; 8 bases fit TRBD2. The clonotype comes from a woman in her forties in good health. This chain's CDR3 is CASSTKSGGIGGTDTQYF. CDR3 DNA: TGTGCCAGCAGCACCAAAAGCGGGGGTATCGGAGGCACAGATACGCAGTATTTT. Full variable domain (outside the CDR3, taken from reference TRBV7-9 and TRBJ2-3): DTGVSQNPRHKITKRGQNVTFRCDPISEHNRLYWYRQTLGQGPEFLTYFQNEAQLEKSRLLSDRFSAERPKGSFSTLEIQRTEQGDSAMYLCASSTKSGGIGGTDTQYFGPGTRLTVL.